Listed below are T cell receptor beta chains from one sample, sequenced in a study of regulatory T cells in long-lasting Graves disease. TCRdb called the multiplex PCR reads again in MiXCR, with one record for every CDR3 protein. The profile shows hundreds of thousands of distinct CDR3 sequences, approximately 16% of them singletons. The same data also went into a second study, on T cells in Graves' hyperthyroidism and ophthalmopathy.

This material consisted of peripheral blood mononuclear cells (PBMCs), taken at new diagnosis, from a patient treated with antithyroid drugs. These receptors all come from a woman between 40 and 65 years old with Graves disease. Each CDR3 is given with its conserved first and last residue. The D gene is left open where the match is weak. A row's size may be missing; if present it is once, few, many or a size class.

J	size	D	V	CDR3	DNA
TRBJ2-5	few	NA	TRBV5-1	CASSPTGLQETQYF	TGCGCCAGCAGCCCAACAGGGCTCCAAGAGACCCAGTACTTC
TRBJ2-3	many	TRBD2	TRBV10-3	CAISDFRSGESDTQYF	TGTGCCATCAGTGATTTCAGAAGCGGGGAGTCAGATACGCAGTATTTT
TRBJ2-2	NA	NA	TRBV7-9	CASSQATRARSNTGELFF	TGCGCCAGCAGCCAAGCCACCCGGGCCCGTTCGAACACCGGGGAGCTGTTTTTT
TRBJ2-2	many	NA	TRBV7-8	CASSLEPFALGGTGELFF	TGTGCCAGCAGCCTAGAACCCTTCGCCCTGGGGGGCACCGGGGAGCTGTTTTTT
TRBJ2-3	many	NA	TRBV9	CASSRAGRVGDTQYF	TGTGCCAGCAGCCGAGCCGGCAGGGTTGGAGATACGCAGTATTTT
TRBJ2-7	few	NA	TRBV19	CASSRGLDRASYEQYF	TGTGCCAGTAGTAGAGGCCTCGACAGAGCGTCCTACGAGCAGTACTTC
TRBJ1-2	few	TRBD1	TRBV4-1	CASSQLRDRDYGYTF	TGCGCCAGCAGCCAACTCCGGGACAGAGACTATGGCTACACCTTC
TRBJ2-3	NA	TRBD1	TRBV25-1	CASSEDRESPDTQYF	TGTGCCAGCAGTGAAGACAGGGAAAGTCCAGATACGCAGTATTTT
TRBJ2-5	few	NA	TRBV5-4	CASSSFPGEVQETQYF	TGTGCCAGCAGCTCCTTCCCGGGGGAAGTACAAGAGACCCAGTACTTC
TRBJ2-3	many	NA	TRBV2	CASGYTDTQYF	TGTGCCAGCGGGTACACAGATACGCAGTATTTT
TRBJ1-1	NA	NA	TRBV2	CASSMGPGNTEAFF	TGTGCCAGCAGCATGGGCCCGGGCAATACTGAAGCTTTCTTT
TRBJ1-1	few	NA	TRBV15	CATSREAETEAFF	TGTGCCACCAGCAGAGAGGCGGAGACTGAAGCTTTCTTT
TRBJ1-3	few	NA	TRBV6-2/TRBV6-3	CASSSLGGYGNTIYF	TGTGCCAGCAGTTCCCTCGGGGGTTACGGAAACACCATATATTTT
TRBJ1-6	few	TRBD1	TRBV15	CATSAWDRVNSPLHF	TGTGCCACCAGCGCATGGGACAGGGTGAATTCACCCCTCCACTTT
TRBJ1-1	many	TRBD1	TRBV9	CASSPRQGWDSEAFF	TGTGCCAGCAGTCCTCGACAGGGGTGGGATAGTGAAGCTTTCTTT
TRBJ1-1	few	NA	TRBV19	CASSPRVLRDTEAFF	TGTGCCAGTAGTCCCAGGGTCTTGAGGGATACTGAAGCTTTCTTT
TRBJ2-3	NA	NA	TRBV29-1	CSVDGGGPDTQYF	TGCAGCGTTGATGGGGGGGGCCCAGATACGCAGTATTTT
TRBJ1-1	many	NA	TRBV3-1	CASSQGPNTEAFF	TGTGCCAGCAGCCAGGGACCGAACACTGAAGCTTTCTTT
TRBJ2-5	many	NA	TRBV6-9	CASSFGATGGTQYF	TGTGCCAGCAGTTTCGGTGCCACTGGTGGGACCCAGTACTTC
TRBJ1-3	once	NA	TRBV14	CASSPGLLGNTIYF	TGTGCCAGCAGCCCGGGACTACTTGGAAACACCATATATTTT
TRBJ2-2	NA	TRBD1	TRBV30	CAWSALGTGSGELFF	TGTGCCTGGAGTGCCCTTGGGACAGGGTCCGGGGAGCTGTTTTTT
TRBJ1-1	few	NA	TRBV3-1	CASSPNPTANTEAFF	TGTGCCAGCAGCCCTAACCCCACAGCGAACACTGAAGCTTTCTTT
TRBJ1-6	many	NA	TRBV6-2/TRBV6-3	CASSRKSGTKGYSPLHF	TGTGCCAGCAGCAGGAAATCCGGGACTAAGGGGTATTCACCCCTCCACTTT
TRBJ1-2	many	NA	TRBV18	CASSLQGMDYGYTF	TGTGCCAGCTCACTTCAGGGGATGGACTATGGCTACACCTTC
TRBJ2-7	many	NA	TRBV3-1	CASSSPGAYEQYF	TGTGCCAGCAGCTCGCCTGGGGCCTACGAGCAGTACTTC
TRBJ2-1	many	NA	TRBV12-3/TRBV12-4	CASSLMGNYNEQFF	TGTGCCAGCAGTTTAATGGGAAACTACAATGAGCAGTTCTTC
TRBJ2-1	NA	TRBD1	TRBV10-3	CAISIDRDNEQFF	TGTGCCATCAGTATCGACAGGGACAATGAGCAGTTCTTC
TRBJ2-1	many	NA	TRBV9	CASSVEGLAYNEQFF	TGTGCCAGCAGCGTTGAGGGGTTAGCCTACAATGAGCAGTTCTTC
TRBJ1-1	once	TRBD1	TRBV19	CASSILGQGEAFF	TGTGCCAGTAGTATATTGGGACAGGGTGAAGCTTTCTTT
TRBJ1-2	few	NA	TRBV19	CASQDLLGGYTF	TGTGCCAGTCAGGACCTCCTCGGTGGCTACACCTTC
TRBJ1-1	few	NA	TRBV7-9	CASSPTAERTEAFF	TGTGCCAGCAGTCCGACGGCAGAACGCACTGAAGCTTTCTTT
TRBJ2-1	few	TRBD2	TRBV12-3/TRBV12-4	CASSFVAGLQSSYNEQFF	TGTGCCAGCAGTTTTGTAGCGGGGCTCCAAAGCTCCTACAATGAGCAGTTCTTC
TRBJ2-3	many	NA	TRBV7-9	CASSLVGPSTDTQYF	TGTGCCAGCAGCTTAGTCGGACCTAGCACAGATACGCAGTATTTT
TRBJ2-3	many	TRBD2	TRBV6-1	CASTRLAGGIDTQYF	TGTGCCAGCACCCGACTAGCGGGGGGCATTGATACGCAGTATTTT
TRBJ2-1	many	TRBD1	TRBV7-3	CASSYDRGEYNEQFF	TGTGCCAGCAGCTACGACAGGGGGGAGTACAATGAGCAGTTCTTC
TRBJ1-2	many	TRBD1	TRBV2	CATGTGANYGYTF	TGTGCCACAGGGACAGGAGCTAACTATGGCTACACCTTC
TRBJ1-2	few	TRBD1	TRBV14	CASSGWTGRRPSDGYTF	TGTGCCAGCAGTGGATGGACAGGCCGACGCCCCAGCGATGGCTACACCTTC
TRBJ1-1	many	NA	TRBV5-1	CASSIPGRPGTEAFF	TGCGCCAGCAGCATACCGGGACGTCCGGGGACTGAAGCTTTCTTT
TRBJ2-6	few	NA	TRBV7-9	CASSLSPRDAINKTANVLTF	TGTGCCAGCAGCCTTAGCCCCCGCGACGCGATCAACAAAACAGCCAACGTCCTGACTTTC
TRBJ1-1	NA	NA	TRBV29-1	CSAFGGTEAFF	TGCAGCGCCTTTGGGGGCACTGAAGCTTTCTTT
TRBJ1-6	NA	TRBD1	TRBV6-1	CASRDRLDSPLHF	TGTGCCAGCAGGGACAGGTTAGATTCACCCCTCCACTTT
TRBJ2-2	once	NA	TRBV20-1	CSARGGTGELFF	TGCAGTGCTAGAGGGGGCACCGGGGAGCTGTTTTTT
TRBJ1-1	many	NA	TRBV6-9	CASSYRGPINTEAFF	TGTGCCAGCAGTTACCGGGGACCGATAAACACTGAAGCTTTCTTT
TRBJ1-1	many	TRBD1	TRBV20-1	CSAREPGGTEAFF	TGCAGTGCTAGAGAGCCAGGGGGCACTGAAGCTTTCTTT
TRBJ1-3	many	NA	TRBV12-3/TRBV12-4	CASSYNADYTIYF	TGTGCCAGCAGTTACAACGCCGACTACACCATATATTTT
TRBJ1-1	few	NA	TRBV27	CASMMQGRTEAFF	TGTGCCAGCATGATGCAGGGGAGGACTGAAGCTTTCTTT
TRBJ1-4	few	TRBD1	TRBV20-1	CSARARGTTNEKLFF	TGCAGTGCTAGGGCCAGGGGGACAACTAATGAAAAACTGTTTTTT
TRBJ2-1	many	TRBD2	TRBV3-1	CASSPELAGGNEQFF	TGTGCCAGCAGCCCCGAGCTAGCGGGGGGGAATGAGCAGTTCTTC
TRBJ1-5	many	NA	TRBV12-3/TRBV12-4	CASSSSRDGGRPQHF	TGTGCCAGCAGTTCCTCCCGAGACGGTGGTCGGCCCCAGCATTTT
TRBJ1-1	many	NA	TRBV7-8	CASSFSSGDTEAFF	TGTGCCAGCAGCTTCTCTTCGGGGGACACTGAAGCTTTCTTT
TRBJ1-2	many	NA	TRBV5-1	CASSPWAGDTYGYTF	TGCGCCAGCAGCCCCTGGGCCGGAGATACCTATGGCTACACCTTC
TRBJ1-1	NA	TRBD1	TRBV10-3	CAISGTGSGTEAFF	TGTGCCATCAGCGGGACAGGGTCGGGTACTGAAGCTTTCTTT
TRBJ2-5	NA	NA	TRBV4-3	CASSQAGALYF	TGCGCCAGCAGCCAAGCGGGGGCCCTGTACTTC
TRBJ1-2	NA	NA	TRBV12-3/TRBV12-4	CASSSRGGIDGYTF	TGTGCCAGCAGTTCCCGGGGAGGGATCGATGGCTACACCTTC
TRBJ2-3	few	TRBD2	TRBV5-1	CASSLERGGASDTQYF	TGCGCCAGCAGCTTGGAACGCGGGGGGGCATCAGATACGCAGTATTTT
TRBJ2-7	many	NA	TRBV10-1	CASSEYPDRAYEQYF	TGCGCCAGCAGTGAATATCCAGACCGGGCCTACGAGCAGTACTTC
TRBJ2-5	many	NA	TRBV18	CASSARAQETQYF	TGTGCCAGCTCGGCCAGGGCGCAAGAGACCCAGTACTTC
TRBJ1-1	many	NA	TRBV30	CAWGRTATNTEAFF	TGTGCCTGGGGTCGGACAGCAACGAACACTGAAGCTTTCTTT
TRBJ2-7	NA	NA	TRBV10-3	CAIKPPGPVAEQYF	TGTGCCATCAAACCTCCGGGACCCGTTGCCGAGCAGTACTTC